This T cell receptor (beta chain) comes out of a study of blood T cell repertoires in COVID-19. About the study: Collection of acute and convalescent COVID-19 samples took place in the United States, Italy and Spain. PBMCs, B-cell-depleted T cells, or T cells were the source of the cDNA or gDNA that made up the material.

As originally analysed: Amplification of reference gene primers provided the estimated nucleated cell counts. TCRdb keeps only in-frame clones here, not all; method: immunoSEQ multiplex PCR. V and J calls and clone size come straight from that table; D and trimming were deduced from the DNA. Seen here are approximately 150,000 clones, roughly 83% observed once, and the top ten hold approximately 18%. V lost 4 bases and J lost 3, with 9 bases in between. The length of the CDR3 is 13 residues. Per germline, CDR1 GTSNPN and CDR2 SVGIG (reference sequence). The V gene is TRBV30, the J gene TRBJ1-4; a possible D gene is TRBD1 (5 bases). The sequenced sample consisted of peripheral blood. The receptor was derived from a woman of 80 years or more with acute or convalescent COVID-19. This CDR3 reads CAWMGGSNEKLFF. CDR3 nucleotides: TGTGCCTGGATGGGGGGGTCTAATGAAAAACTGTTTTTT.